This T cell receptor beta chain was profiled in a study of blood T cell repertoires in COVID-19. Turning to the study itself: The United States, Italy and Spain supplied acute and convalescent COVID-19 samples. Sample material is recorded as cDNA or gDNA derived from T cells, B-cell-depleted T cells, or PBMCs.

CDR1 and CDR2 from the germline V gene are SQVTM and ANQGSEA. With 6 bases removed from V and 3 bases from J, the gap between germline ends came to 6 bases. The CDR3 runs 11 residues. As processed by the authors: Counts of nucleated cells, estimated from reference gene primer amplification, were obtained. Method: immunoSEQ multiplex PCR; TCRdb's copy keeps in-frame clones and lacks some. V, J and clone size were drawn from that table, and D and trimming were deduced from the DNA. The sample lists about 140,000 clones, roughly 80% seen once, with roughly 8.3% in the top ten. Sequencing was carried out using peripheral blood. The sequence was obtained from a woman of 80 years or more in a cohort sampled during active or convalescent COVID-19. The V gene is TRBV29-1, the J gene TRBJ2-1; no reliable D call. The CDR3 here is CSVVDYNEQFF. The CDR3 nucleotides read TGCAGCGTAGTAGACTACAATGAGCAGTTCTTC.